This entry describes one T cell receptor beta chain. This clonotype has only a few counts. Its target antigen remains unknown. The sample holds no much larger clone one base away, and base qualities are not on file. Library preparation employed RT-PCR. The instrument was an Illumina HiSeq 2500. TCRdb's own reprocessing of the public reads used fastp at Q25 and MiXCR and kept productive beta chains. Rows are unified per CDR3 protein, each entry keeping the most common DNA and genes. The sample yields about 310,000 distinct CDR3 sequences; roughly 20% were counted once. The biggest ten clones account for 10% to 13% of the sample. From a lookup of the germline V gene, CDR1 and CDR2 are KGHDR and SFDVKD. Including the terminal cysteine and phenylalanine, the CDR3 comprises 13 residues. Only the CDR3 DNA is retained, 39 bases long and in frame from the first base. The V end loses 9 bases and the J end loses 0 bases, and a stretch of 8 bases separates them.

This sample stems from a study of response to subunit inactivated influenza vaccine listed by TCRdb under 2018. Turning to the overall study: Deep quantitative profiling of the T cell receptor repertoire was used in the study to follow responses to a trivalent subunit inactivated influenza vaccine.

The investigation overall reported the following: According to the authors, only a limited number of new T cells may be recruited by each seasonal influenza vaccination.

The TCR originated in a man aged 50-75 years who received an inactivated influenza vaccine. Donor details come from another sample of the same person, matched by shared clones. The V gene is TRBV24-1 and the J gene is TRBJ2-1; 5 matching bases give a weak D call of TRBD1. This specimen was PBMCs from blood, taken 21 months after vaccination. The CDR3 reads CATGASSYNEQFF. In nucleotide form, the sequence is TGTGCCACCGGGGCGAGCTCCTACAATGAGCAGTTCTTC.